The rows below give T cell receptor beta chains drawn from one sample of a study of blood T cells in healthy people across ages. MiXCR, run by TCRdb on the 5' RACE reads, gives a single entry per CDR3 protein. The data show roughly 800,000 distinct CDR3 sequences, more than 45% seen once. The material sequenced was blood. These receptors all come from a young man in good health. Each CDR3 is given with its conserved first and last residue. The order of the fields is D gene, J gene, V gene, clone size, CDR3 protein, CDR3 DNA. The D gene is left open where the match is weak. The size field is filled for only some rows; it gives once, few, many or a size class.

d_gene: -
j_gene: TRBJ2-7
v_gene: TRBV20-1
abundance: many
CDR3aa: CSAHHGGRWTYEQYF
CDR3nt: TGCAGTGCCCACCATGGGGGACGGTGGACTTACGAGCAGTACTTC

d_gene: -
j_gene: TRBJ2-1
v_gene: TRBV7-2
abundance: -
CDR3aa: CASRDGDDTEQFF
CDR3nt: TGTGCCAGCAGAGATGGCGACGATACAGAGCAGTTCTTC

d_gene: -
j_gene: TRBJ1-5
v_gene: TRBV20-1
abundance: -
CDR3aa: CSARQTGSNQPQHF
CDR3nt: TGCAGTGCTAGGCAAACAGGTAGCAATCAGCCCCAGCATTTT

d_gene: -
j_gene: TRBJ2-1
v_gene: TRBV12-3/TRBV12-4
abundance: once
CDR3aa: CASSTGVHTEQFF
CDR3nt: TGTGCCAGCAGTACCGGGGTGCATACTGAGCAGTTCTTC

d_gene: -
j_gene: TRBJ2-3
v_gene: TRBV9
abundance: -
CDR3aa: CASSVAVTTFTDTQYF
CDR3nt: TGTGCCAGCAGCGTAGCAGTGACAACTTTCACAGATACGCAGTATTTT

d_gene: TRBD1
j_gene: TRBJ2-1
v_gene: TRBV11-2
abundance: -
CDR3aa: CASSHGTGYNEQFF
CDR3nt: TGTGCCAGCAGTCACGGGACAGGTTACAATGAGCAGTTCTTC

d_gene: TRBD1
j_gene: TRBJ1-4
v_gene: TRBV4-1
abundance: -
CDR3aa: CASSQDAGTANEKLFF
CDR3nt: TGCGCCAGCAGCCAAGATGCCGGGACAGCTAATGAAAAACTGTTTTTT

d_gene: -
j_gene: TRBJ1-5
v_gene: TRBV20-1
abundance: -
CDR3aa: CSALDTDLFSNQPQHF
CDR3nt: TGCAGTGCGTTGGACACCGACCTCTTTAGCAATCAGCCCCAGCATTTT

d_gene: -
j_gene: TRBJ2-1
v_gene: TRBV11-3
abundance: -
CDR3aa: CASSLDSFYNEQFF
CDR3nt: TGTGCCAGCAGCTTAGATTCATTCTACAATGAGCAGTTCTTC

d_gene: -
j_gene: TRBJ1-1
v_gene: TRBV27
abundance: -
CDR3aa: CASSRGAVNTEAFF
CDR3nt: TGTGCCAGCAGTAGAGGGGCCGTGAACACTGAAGCTTTCTTT

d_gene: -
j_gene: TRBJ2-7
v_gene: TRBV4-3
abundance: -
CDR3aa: CASSPLRGSGYEQYF
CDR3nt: TGCGCCAGCAGCCCTCTACGGGGGTCGGGGTACGAGCAGTACTTC

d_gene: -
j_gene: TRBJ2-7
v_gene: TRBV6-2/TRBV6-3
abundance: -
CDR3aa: CASSFAPFRMAGPSYEQYF
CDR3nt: TGTGCCAGCAGCTTTGCCCCTTTTCGAATGGCCGGTCCTTCCTACGAGCAGTACTTC

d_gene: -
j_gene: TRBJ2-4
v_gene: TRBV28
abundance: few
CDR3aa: CASSIPGLNIQYF
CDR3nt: TGTGCCAGCAGTATCCCAGGGCTCAACATTCAGTACTTC

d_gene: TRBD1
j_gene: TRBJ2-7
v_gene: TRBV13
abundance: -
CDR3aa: CASSFVGQGSYEQYF
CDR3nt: TGTGCCAGCAGTTTCGTGGGACAGGGTTCCTACGAGCAGTACTTC

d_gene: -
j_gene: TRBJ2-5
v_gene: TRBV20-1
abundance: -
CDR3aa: CSASRQLQETQYF
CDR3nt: TGCAGTGCTAGCCGCCAGCTTCAAGAGACCCAGTACTTC

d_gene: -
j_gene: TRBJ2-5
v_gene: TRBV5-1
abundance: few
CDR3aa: CASSLGGQDMETQYF
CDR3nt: TGCGCCAGCAGCTTGGGGGGCCAGGATATGGAGACCCAGTACTTC

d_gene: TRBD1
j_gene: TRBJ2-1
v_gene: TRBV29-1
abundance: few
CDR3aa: CSVRRTGTNEQFF
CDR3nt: TGCAGCGTTCGCAGGACAGGGACCAATGAGCAGTTCTTC

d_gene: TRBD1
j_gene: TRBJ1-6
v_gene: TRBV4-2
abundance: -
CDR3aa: CASSDRDRAKDSPLHF
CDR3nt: TGTGCCAGCAGCGACCGGGACAGGGCAAAAGATTCACCCCTCCACTTT

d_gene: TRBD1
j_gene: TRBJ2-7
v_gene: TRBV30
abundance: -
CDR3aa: CAWSVLTGDEQYF
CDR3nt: TGTGCCTGGAGTGTACTGACAGGGGACGAGCAGTACTTC

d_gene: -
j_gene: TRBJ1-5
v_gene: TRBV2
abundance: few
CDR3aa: CASSGGGTNQPQHF
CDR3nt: TGTGCCAGCTCCGGCGGGGGGACCAATCAGCCCCAGCATTTT

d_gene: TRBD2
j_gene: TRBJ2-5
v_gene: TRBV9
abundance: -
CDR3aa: CASSTGLAGGGQETQYF
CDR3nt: TGTGCCAGCAGCACGGGACTAGCGGGAGGGGGGCAAGAGACCCAGTACTTC

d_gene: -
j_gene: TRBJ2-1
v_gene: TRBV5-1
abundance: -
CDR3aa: CASSSWGNMGNEQFF
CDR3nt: TGCGCCAGCAGCTCTTGGGGGAACATGGGGAATGAGCAGTTCTTC

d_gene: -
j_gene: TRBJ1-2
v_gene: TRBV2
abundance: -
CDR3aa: CASRVYLRGGYTF
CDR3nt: TGTGCCAGCAGAGTTTATCTTAGAGGGGGCTACACCTTC

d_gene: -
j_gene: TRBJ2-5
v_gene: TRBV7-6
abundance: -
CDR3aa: CASSLVGRAGVETQYF
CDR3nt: TGTGCCAGCAGCTTAGTGGGGCGGGCTGGGGTAGAGACCCAGTACTTC

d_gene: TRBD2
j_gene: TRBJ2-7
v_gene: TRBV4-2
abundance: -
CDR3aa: CASSPTVRGVDEQYF
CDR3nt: TGTGCCAGCAGTCCAACCGTCCGGGGGGTGGACGAGCAGTACTTC

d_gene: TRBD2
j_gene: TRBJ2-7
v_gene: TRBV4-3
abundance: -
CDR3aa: CASSPTSGSFDGQYF
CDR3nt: TGCGCCAGCAGCCCGACTAGCGGGAGTTTCGACGGGCAGTACTTC

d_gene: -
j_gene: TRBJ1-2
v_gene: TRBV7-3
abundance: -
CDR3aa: CASSQGPRILTGKGYGYTF
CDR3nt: TGTGCCAGCAGCCAGGGGCCTCGAATTCTAACAGGGAAAGGCTATGGCTACACCTTC

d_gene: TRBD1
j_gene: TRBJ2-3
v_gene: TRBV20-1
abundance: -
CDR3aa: CSARVRGQGFLQSGRDTQYF
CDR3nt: TGCAGTGCTAGAGTCAGGGGACAGGGTTTTTTACAATCGGGCCGAGATACGCAGTATTTT

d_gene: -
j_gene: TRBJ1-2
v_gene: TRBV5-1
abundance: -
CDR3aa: CASRAEWDGYGYTF
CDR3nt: TGCGCCAGCAGGGCCGAGTGGGACGGCTATGGCTACACCTTC

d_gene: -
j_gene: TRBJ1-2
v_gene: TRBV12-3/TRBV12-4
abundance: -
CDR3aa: CASSPTPNLNYGYTF
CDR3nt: TGTGCCAGCAGTCCAACCCCGAATCTTAACTATGGCTATACCTTC

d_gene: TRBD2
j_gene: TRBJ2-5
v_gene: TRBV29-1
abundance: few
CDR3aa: CSGTSGGGETQYF
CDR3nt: TGCAGCGGGACTAGCGGGGGGGGTGAGACCCAGTACTTC

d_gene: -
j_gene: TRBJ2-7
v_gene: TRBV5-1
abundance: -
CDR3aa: CASSPAGLTRIYEQYF
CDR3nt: TGCGCCAGCAGCCCGGCGGGACTGACGAGGATCTACGAGCAGTACTTC

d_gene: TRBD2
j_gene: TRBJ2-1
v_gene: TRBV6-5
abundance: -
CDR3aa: CASSYSSSGLAGVRNNEQFF
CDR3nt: TGTGCCAGCAGTTACTCATCATCGGGACTAGCGGGAGTAAGAAACAATGAGCAGTTCTTC

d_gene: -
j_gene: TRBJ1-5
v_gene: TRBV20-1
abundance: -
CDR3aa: CSATHLRGAQPQHF
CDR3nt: TGCAGTGCTACGCACCTCAGGGGAGCGCAGCCCCAGCATTTT

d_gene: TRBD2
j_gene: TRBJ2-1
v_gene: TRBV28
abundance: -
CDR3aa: CASSTRTSGTYNEQFF
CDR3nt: TGTGCCAGCAGTACGCGGACTAGCGGGACCTACAATGAGCAGTTCTTC

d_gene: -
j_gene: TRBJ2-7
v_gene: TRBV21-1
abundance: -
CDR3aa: CAPSSWVGDEQYF
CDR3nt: TGTGCACCGAGTTCCTGGGTGGGTGACGAGCAGTACTTC

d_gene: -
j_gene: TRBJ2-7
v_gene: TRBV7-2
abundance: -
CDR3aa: CASSRGDSSYNEQYF
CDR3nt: TGTGCCAGCAGTAGGGGTGATAGCTCCTACAATGAGCAGTACTTC

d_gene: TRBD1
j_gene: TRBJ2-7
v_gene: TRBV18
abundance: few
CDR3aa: CASSLGPGGEQYF
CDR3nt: TGTGCCAGCTCACTGGGACCAGGGGGCGAGCAGTACTTC

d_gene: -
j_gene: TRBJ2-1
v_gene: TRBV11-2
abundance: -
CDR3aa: CASSFSAGATNEQFF
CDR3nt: TGTGCCAGCAGCTTTTCGGCGGGGGCGACCAATGAGCAGTTCTTC

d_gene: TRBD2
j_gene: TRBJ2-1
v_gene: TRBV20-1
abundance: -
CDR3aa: CSARGSGYSYNEQFF
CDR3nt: TGCAGTGCTAGGGGTAGCGGGTATTCCTACAATGAGCAGTTCTTC

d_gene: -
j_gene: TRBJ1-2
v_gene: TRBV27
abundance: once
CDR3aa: CASRTQGSNYGYTF
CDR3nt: TGTGCCAGCAGGACGCAGGGGAGCAACTATGGCTACACCTTC

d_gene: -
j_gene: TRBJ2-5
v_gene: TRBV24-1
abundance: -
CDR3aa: CATSDGGKETQYF
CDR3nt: TGTGCCACCAGTGATGGGGGGAAAGAGACCCAGTACTTC

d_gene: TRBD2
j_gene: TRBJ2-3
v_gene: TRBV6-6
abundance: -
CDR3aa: CASSPWDYSSTDTRYF
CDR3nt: TGTGCCAGCAGCCCCTGGGACTACTCAAGCACAGATACGCGGTATTTT

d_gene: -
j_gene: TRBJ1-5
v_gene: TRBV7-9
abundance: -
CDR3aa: CASSLGGYGHQPQHF
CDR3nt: TGTGCCAGCAGCTTAGGGGGGTATGGGCATCAGCCCCAGCATTTT

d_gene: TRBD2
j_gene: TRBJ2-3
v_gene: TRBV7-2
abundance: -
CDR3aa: CASSAMTSGSTDTQYF
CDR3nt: TGTGCCAGCAGCGCGATGACTAGCGGTAGCACAGATACGCAGTATTTT

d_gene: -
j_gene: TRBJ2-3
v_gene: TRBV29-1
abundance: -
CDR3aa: CSVVWIASTDTQYF
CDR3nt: TGCAGCGTTGTTTGGATAGCGAGCACAGATACGCAGTATTTT

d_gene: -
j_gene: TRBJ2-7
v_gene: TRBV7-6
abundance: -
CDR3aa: CASSLRGNLHEQYF
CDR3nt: TGTGCCAGCAGCTTACGGGGCAACCTCCACGAGCAGTACTTC

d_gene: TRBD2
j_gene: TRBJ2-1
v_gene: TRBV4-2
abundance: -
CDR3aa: CASSRLKLAGVNEQFF
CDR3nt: TGTGCCAGCAGCCGTCTCAAGCTAGCGGGAGTCAATGAGCAGTTCTTC

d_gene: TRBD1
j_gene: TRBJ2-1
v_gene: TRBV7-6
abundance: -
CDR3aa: CASSLGQGARLYNEQFF
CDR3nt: TGTGCCAGCAGCTTAGGACAGGGGGCTCGATTATACAATGAGCAGTTCTTC

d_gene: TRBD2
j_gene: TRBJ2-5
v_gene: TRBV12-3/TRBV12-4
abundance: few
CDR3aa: CASSFGTSGETQYF
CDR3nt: TGTGCCAGCAGTTTCGGGACTAGTGGAGAGACCCAGTACTTC

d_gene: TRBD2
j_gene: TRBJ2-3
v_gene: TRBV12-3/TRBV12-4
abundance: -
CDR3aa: CASRPAGAGDTQYF
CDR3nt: TGTGCCAGCAGGCCAGCGGGGGCAGGGGATACGCAGTATTTT